This T cell receptor beta chain was identified during a study of OX40 agonist ivuxolimab in advanced cancers. Regarding the research as a whole: Ivuxolimab was an agonistic, fully human IgG2 monoclonal antibody directed against OX40 (CD134), a costimulatory receptor. Intravenous ivuxolimab was administered to patients every 2 weeks at six dose levels: 0.01, 0.1, 0.3, 1.5, 3 and 10 mg/kg. Of the roughly 54 patients in dose escalation, 19 had hepatocellular carcinoma, some 15 had melanoma, 9 had renal cell carcinoma and 9 had head and neck cancer. A male proportion of about 79% and a mean age of approximately 55 years, ranging from about 20 to 85, were recorded for the dose-escalation cohort. Prior anti-PD-1, anti-PD-L1 or anti-CTLA-4 therapy was permitted, and checkpoint inhibitors had been received by 40% to 50% of dose-escalation patients. Partial responses were achieved by three dose-escalation patients, of whom one had hepatocellular carcinoma and two had cutaneous melanoma. The point of sequencing TCRbeta in the periphery was to test whether ivuxolimab changed TCR sequence diversity and drove clonal T-cell expansion. The paper covers the monotherapy dose-escalation part of the phase I ivuxolimab trial, which included N of about 51 patients.

Comments on this clone: What antigen it recognizes has not been identified. No base quality information exists; no much larger clone differs at one position.

Via the germline V gene (reference sequence), CDR1 is SEHNR and CDR2 FQNEAQ. Its CDR3 holds 14 amino acids, cysteine through phenylalanine. Only the CDR3 portion is preserved as DNA: 42 bases, with reading frame beginning at the first base. V is reduced by 1 base and J by 3 bases, leaving a spacing of 4 bases between them. To sequence the TCRbeta CDR3 region, genomic DNA was isolated from the sorted cells. TCRbeta CDR3 regions were sequenced using the immunoSEQ Assay. TCRdb re-hosts the immuneACCESS table, in-frame sequences only. Its copies lack some clones; in the studies checked, an unresolved V gene accounts for under half of them, and the cause for the rest is not known. The sample data list about 77,000 clones, and about 83% of these were observed just once. The ten largest clones represent approximately 0.8% of the sample. The trial excluded patients who had a history of autoimmune disease or were on systemic immunosuppression. Peripheral blood for TCR sequencing was collected from all dose cohorts at baseline, on cycle 4 day 1, and on cycle 7 day 1. The samples were taken from a phase I, first-in-human, multicenter, open-label dose-escalation trial of ivuxolimab. Adults with locally advanced or metastatic head and neck squamous cell, hepatocellular, melanoma or renal cell carcinoma were enrolled in the trial. CD4+ and CD8+ T cells were sorted separately from peripheral blood before TCR sequencing.

Overall study results and their limits: At doses from 0.1 to 3.0 mg/kg, clonal expansion was seen in both CD4+ and CD8+ blood T cells between baseline and week 6. Which antigens the clonally expanded peripheral T cells were specific for was not determined. Low levels of normalized T-cell clonal expansion were also shown by some nonresponding patients. In the 0.1-3.0 mg/kg groups, partial responders had among the lowest normalized peripheral clonal expansion, particularly in CD8+ T cells. After ivuxolimab, CD8+ T cells had more expanded clones than CD4+ T cells on average.

This TCR came from an adult with an advanced solid tumor such as melanoma, head and neck, liver or kidney cancer. Sequencing used CD4+ or CD8+ T cells sorted from blood, obtained in a trial of the OX40 agonist ivuxolimab. The receptor chain draws on TRBV7-9 and TRBJ1-6, with the D gene not clear enough to name. The DNA is TGTGCCAGCAGCTTAGGGGGCTATAATTCACCCCTCCACTTT. This is translated as CASSLGGYNSPLHF.